This TCR beta chain was documented in a study of technical replicates of blood from a handful of donors. Assay: immunoSEQ multiplex PCR; the TCRdb copy retains only in-frame clones and omits some. Among more than 65,000 clones listed, around 92% were seen once. Germline-derived CDR1 and CDR2 are LNHDA and SQIVND (reference sequence). The V and J ends lost 5 bases and 2 bases, in that order; junction bases with no gene match: 4. This CDR3 is built from 16 residues. The source is a human donor in good health. The J gene is TRBJ2-3, the V gene TRBV19; 13 nucleotides align to TRBD2. Sequencing input: T cells isolated from PBMCs. CDR3 sequence: CASSGGLAGLTDTQYF. The DNA of the CDR3 is TGTGCCAGTAGTGGGGGACTAGCGGGGCTCACAGATACGCAGTATTTT.